This entry describes one T cell receptor (beta chain). Its target is unknown. The entry originates in a study of tissue T cells after allogeneic stem cell transplantation. Whole-study context: CD3+ T cells were flow-sorted when enough cells; otherwise DNA extracted directly.

Clones were sequenced by immunoSEQ multiplex PCR, and TCRdb holds only the in-frame ones, with some missing. The table has about 26,000 clones, less than 95% seen once. V lost 0 bases, J lost 4 bases, and 10 bases lay in between. The CDR3 sequence is 14 residues long. Germline V gene data show CDR1 as SGHTS and CDR2 as YDEGEE. Study results and limitations: Only a limited share of tissue TCRs appeared in blood or spleen. Sampling depth was limited, and the cohort was small and clinically varied.

This specimen consisted of blood, obtained before transplantation. This sequence joins TRBV5-8 and TRBJ1-2; D gene uncertain. The TCR originated in a male donor aged 60 or over who later had graft-versus-host disease after an allogeneic stem cell transplant. In DNA, the CDR3 is TGTGCCAGCAGCTTGGCGGAGGGCCTCTATGGCTACACCTTC. It translates to CASSLAEGLYGYTF.